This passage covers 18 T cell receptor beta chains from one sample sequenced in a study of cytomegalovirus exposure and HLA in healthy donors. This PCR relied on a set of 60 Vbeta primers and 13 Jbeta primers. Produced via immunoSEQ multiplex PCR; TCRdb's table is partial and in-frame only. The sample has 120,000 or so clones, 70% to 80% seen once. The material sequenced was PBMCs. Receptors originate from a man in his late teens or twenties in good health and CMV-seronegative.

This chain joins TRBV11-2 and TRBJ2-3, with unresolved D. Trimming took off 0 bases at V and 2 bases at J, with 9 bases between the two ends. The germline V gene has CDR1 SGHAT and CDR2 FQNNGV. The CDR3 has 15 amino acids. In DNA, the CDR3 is TGTGCCAGCAGCTTAGAACCAGGTTTCACAGATACGCAGTATTTT. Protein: CASSLEPGFTDTQYF.

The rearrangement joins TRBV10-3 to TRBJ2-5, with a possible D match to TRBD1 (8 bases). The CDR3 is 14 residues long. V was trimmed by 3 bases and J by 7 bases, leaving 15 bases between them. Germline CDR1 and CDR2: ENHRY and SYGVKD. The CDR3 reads CAISDRQGRGTQYF. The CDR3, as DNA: TGTGCCATCAGTGATCGACAGGGGAGGGGGACCCAGTACTTC.

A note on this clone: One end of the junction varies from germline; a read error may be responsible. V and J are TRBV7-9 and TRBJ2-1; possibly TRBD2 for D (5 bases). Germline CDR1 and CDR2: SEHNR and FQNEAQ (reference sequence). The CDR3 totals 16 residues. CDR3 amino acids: CSSTPGGPSSYNEQFF. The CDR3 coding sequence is TGTTCCAGCACCCCCGGAGGTCCTAGCTCCTACAATGAGCAGTTCTTC.

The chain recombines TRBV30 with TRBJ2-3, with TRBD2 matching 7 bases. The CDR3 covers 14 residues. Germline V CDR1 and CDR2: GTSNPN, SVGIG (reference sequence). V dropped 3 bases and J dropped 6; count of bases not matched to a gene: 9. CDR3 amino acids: CAWREGLNTDTQYF. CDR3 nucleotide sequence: TGTGCCTGGAGGGAGGGACTAAACACGGATACGCAGTATTTT.

CDR3 sequence reads: CASSLGGEADTQYF. Written as DNA, the CDR3 is TGTGCCAGCAGCTTAGGGGGCGAGGCAGATACGCAGTATTTT. The chain uses TRBV7-3 and TRBJ2-3; D is perhaps TRBD1 (6 bases). CDR1 SGHTA and CDR2 FQGTGA come from the germline V gene. The V gene lost 2 bases and the J gene lost 4 bases, with 10 bases spanning the gap. There are 14 residues in the CDR3.

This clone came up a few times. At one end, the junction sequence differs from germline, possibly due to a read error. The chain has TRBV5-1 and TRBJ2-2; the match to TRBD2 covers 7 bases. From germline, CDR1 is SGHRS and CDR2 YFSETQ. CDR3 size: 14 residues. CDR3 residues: CASSLSETSRGAVF. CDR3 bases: TGCGCCAGCAGCTTAAGTGAGACTAGCCGGGGAGCTGTTTTT.

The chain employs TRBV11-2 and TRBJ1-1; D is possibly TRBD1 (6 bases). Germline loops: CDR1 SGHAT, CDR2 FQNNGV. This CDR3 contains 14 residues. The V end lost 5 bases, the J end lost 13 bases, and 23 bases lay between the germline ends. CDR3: CASSLPQGLQGVFF. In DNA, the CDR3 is TGTGCCAGCAGCCTCCCTCAGGGCCTACAGGGAGTTTTCTTT.

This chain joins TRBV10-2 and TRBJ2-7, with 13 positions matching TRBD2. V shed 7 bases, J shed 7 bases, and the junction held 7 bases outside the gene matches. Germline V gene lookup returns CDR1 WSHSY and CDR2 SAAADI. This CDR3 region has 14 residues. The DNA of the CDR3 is TGCGCCAGCATAGGACTAGCGGGAGAGCGAGAGCAGTACTTC. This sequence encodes CASIGLAGEREQYF.

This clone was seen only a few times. The CDR3 loop is CASSPPFDKRPARDQETQYF. For the CDR3, the DNA is TGTGCCAGCAGCCCTCCTTTTGATAAACGGCCAGCCAGGGACCAAGAGACCCAGTACTTC. This rearrangement joins TRBV5-4 to TRBJ2-5; tentative D call: TRBD1 (5 bases). Trimming took 4 bases from V and 0 from J, leaving 28 bases between them. Germline CDR1 reads SGHNT; CDR2 reads YYREEE (reference sequence). The CDR3 spans 20 residues.

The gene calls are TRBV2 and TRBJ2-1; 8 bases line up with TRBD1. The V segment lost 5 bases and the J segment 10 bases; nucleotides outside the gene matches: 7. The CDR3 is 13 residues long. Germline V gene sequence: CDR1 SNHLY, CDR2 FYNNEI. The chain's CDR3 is CASSKLRDREQFF. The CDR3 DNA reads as TGTGCCAGCAGTAAACTCCGGGACAGGGAGCAGTTCTTC.

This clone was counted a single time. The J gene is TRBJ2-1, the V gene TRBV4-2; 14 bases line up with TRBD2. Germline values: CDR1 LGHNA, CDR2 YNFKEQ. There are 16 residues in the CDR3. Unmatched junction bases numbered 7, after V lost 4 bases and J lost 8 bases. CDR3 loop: CASSRTGTSGSDEQFF. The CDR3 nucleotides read TGTGCCAGCAGCCGAACCGGGACTAGCGGGAGCGATGAGCAGTTCTTC.

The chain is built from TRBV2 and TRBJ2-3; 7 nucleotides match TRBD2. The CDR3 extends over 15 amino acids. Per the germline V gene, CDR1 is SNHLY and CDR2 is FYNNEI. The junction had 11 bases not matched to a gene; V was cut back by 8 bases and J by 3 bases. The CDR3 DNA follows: TGTGCCAGCCGGAGGGGAGGGGTAGCGACAGATACGCAGTATTTT. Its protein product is CASRRGGVATDTQYF.

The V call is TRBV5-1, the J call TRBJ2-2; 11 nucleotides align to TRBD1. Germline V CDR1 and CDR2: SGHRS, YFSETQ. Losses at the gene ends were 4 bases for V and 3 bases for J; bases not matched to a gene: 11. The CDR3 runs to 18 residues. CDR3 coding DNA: TGCGCCAGCAGCACCCGGACAGGGGGCGCGGTTTACACCGGGGAGCTGTTTTTT. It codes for CASSTRTGGAVYTGELFF.

The chain's CDR3 is CASSPIERDTEAFF. DNA for the CDR3: TGTGCCAGCAGCCCTATTGAACGGGACACTGAAGCTTTCTTT. The chain joins TRBV6-5 to TRBJ1-1; no definite D call. CDR1 and CDR2 (germline): MNHEY, SVGAGI. Trimming pared 6 bases from V and 3 bases from J, leaving 14 bases between. The CDR3 totals 14 residues.

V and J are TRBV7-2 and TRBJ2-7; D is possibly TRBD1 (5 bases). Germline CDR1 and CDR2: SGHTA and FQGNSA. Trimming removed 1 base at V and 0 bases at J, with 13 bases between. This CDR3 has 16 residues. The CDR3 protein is CASSLERGGISYEQYF. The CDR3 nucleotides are TGTGCCAGCAGCTTAGAAAGGGGTGGCATCTCCTACGAGCAGTACTTC. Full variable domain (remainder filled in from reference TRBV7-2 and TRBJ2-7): GAGVSQSPSNKVTEKGKDVELRCDPISGHTALYWYRQSLGQGLEFLIYFQGNSAPDKSGLPSDRFSAERTGGSVSTLTIQRTQQEDSAVYLCASSLERGGISYEQYFGPGTRLTVT.

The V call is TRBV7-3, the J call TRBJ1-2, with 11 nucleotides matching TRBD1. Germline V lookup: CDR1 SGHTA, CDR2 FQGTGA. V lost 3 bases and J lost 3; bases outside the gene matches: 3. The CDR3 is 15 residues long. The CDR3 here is CASSFGQGADYGYTF. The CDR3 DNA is TGTGCCAGCAGCTTCGGACAGGGGGCTGACTATGGCTACACCTTC.

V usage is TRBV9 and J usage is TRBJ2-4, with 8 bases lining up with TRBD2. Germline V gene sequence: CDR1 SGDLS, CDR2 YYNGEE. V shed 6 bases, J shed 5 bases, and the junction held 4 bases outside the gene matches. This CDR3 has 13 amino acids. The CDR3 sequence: CASTDGGENIQYF. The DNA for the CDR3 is TGTGCCAGCACCGACGGGGGGGAAAACATTCAGTACTTC.

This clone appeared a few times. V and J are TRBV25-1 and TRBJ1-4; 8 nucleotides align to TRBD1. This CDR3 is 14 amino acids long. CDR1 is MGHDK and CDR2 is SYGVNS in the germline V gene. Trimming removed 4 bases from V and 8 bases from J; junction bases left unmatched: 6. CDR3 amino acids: CASSGRTGLEKLFF. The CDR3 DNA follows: TGTGCCAGCAGTGGTAGGACAGGGCTGGAAAAACTGTTTTTT.